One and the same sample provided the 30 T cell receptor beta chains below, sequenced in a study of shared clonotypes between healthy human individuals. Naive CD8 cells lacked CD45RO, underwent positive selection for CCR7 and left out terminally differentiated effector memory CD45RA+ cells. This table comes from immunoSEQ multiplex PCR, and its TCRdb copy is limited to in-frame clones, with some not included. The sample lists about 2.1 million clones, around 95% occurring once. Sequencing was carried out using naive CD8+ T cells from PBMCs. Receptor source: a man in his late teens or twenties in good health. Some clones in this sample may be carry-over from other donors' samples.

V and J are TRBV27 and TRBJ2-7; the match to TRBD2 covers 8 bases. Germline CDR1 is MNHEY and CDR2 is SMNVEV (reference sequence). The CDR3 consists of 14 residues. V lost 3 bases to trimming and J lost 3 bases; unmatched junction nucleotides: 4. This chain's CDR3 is CASSFTGGDYEQYF. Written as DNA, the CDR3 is TGTGCCAGCAGTTTCACGGGAGGGGACTACGAGCAGTACTTC.

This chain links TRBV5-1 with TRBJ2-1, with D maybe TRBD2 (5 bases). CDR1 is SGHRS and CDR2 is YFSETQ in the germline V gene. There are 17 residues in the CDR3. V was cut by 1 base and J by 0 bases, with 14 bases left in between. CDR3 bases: TGCGCCAGCAGCTTGAGGGTAGCGAAGCTCTCCTACAATGAGCAGTTCTTC. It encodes CASSLRVAKLSYNEQFF.

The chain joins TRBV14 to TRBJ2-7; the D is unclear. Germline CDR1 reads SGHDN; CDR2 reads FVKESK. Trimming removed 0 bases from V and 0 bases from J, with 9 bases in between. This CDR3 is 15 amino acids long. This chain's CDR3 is CASSQDYGTSYEQYF. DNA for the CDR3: TGTGCCAGCAGCCAAGATTACGGTACCTCCTACGAGCAGTACTTC.

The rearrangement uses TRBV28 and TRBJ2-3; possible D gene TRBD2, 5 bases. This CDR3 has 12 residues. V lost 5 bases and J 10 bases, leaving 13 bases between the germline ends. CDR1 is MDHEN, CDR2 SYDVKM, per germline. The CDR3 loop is CASSASPRAQYF. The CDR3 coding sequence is TGTGCCAGCAGTGCCTCCCCGCGGGCGCAGTATTTT.

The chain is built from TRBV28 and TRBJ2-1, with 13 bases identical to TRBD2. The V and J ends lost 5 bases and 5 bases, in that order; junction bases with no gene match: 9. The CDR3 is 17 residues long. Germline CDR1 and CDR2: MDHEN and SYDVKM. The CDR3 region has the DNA TGTGCCAGCAGTCTACGGACTAGCGGGAGCAGAGACAATGAGCAGTTCTTC. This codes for CASSLRTSGSRDNEQFF.

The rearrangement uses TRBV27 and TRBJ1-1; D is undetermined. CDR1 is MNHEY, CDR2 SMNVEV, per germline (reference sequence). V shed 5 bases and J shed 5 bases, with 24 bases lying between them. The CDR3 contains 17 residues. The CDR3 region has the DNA TGTGCCAGCAGTCTGCCTCCTCGCACGGGTCCGGGGACTGAAGCTTTCTTT. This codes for CASSLPPRTGPGTEAFF.

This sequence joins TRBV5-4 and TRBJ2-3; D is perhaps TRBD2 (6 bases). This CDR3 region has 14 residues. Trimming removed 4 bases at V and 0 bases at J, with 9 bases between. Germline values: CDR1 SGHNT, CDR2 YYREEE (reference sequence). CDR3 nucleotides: TGTGCCAGCAGCAAACTAGCTAGCACAGATACGCAGTATTTT. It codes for CASSKLASTDTQYF.

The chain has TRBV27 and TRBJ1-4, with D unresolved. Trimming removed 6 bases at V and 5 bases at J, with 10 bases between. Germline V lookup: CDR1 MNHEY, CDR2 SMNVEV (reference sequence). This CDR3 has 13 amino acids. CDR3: CASRIGRNEKLFF. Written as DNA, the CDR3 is TGTGCCAGCAGGATAGGTCGGAATGAAAAACTGTTTTTT.

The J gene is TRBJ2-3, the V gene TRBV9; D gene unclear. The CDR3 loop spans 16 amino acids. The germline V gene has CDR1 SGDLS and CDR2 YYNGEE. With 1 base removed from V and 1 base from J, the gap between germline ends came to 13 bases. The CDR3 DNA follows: TGTGCCAGCAGCGTAACTCACCGACTGGGCACAGATACGCAGTATTTT. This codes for CASSVTHRLGTDTQYF.

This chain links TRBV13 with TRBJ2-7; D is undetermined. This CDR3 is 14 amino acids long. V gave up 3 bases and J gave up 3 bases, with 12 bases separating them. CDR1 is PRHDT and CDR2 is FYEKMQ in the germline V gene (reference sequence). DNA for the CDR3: TGTGCCAGCAGCTTCCCAGGCTCTCACTACGAGCAGTACTTC. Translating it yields CASSFPGSHYEQYF.

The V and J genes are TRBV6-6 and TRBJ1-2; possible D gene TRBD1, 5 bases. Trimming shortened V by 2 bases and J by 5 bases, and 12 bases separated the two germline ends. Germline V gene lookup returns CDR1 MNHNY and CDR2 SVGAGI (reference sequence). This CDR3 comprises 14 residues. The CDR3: CASSYLSGGYGYTF. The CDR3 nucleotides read TGTGCCAGCAGTTACCTAAGTGGGGGGTATGGCTACACCTTC.

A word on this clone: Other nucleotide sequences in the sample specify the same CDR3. The CDR3 region is CASSEGTGELFF. CDR3 coding DNA: TGTGCCAGCAGCGAGGGCACCGGGGAGCTGTTTTTT. The chain is built from TRBV9 and TRBJ2-2, with D hard to call. The CDR3 has 12 amino acids. Germline loops: CDR1 SGDLS, CDR2 YYNGEE. V was cut by 3 bases and J by 4 bases, with 4 bases left in between.

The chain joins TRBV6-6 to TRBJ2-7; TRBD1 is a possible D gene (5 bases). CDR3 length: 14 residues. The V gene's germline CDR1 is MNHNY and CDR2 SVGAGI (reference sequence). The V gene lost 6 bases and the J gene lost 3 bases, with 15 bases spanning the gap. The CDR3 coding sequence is TGTGCCAGCAGCCCTGCCCCTCAGGGCTACGAGCAGTACTTC. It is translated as CASSPAPQGYEQYF.

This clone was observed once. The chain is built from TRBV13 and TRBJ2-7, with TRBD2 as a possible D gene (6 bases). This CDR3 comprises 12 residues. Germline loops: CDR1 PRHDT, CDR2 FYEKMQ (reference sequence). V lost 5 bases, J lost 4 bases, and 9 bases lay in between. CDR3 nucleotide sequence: TGTGCCAGCAGCATGGGGAGGTACGAGCAGTACTTC. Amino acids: CASSMGRYEQYF.

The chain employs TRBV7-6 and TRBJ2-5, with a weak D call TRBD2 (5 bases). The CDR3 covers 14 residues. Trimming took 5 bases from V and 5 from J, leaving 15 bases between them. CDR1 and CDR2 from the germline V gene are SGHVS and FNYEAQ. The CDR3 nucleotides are TGTGCCAGCAGCCAGATACTAGGGCGGGAGACCCAGTACTTC. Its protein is CASSQILGRETQYF.

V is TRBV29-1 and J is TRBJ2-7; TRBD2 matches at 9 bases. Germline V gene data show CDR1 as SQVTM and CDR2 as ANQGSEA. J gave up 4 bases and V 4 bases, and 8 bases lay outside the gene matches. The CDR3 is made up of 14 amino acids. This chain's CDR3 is CSVVVSGRRYEQYF. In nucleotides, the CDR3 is TGCAGCGTTGTGGTAAGCGGGAGGCGGTACGAGCAGTACTTC.

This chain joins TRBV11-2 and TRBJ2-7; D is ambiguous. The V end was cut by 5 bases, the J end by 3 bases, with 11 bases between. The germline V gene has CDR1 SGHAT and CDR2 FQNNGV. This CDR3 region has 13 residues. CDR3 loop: CASSPGEGYEQYF. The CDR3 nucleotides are TGTGCCAGCAGCCCGGGCGAAGGCTACGAGCAGTACTTC.

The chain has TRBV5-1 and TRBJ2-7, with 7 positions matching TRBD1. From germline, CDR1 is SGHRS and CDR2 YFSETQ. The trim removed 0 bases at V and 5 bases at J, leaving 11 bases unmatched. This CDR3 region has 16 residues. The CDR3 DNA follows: TGCGCCAGCAGCTTGGGGTACCGGACAGACAGGGACGAGCAGTACTTC. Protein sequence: CASSLGYRTDRDEQYF.

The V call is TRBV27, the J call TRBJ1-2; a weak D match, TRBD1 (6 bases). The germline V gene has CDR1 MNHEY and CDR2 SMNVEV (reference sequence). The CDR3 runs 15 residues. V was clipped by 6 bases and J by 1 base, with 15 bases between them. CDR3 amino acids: CASSSGGALNYGYTF. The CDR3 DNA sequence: TGTGCCAGCAGCTCGGGGGGCGCCCTTAACTATGGCTACACCTTC.

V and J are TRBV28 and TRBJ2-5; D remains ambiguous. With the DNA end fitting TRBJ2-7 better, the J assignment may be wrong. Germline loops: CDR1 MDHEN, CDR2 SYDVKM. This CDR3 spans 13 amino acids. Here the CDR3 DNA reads TGTGCCAGCAGTTTAACTGGTACCTACGAGCAGTACTTC. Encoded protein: CASSLTGTYEQYF.

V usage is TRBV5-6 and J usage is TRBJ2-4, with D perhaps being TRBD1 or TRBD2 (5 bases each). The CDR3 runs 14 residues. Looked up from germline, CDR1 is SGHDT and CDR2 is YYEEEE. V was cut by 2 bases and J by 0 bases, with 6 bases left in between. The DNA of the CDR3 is TGTGCCAGCAGCTTCGGGACAGCCAAAAACATTCAGTACTTC. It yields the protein CASSFGTAKNIQYF.

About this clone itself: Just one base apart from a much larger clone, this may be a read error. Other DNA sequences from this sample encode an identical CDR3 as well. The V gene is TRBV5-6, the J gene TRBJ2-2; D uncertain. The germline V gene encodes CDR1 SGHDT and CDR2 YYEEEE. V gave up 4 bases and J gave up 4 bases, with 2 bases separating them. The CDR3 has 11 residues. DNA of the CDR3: TGTGCCAGCAGCGTCACCGGGGAGCTGTTTTTT. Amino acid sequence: CASSVTGELFF. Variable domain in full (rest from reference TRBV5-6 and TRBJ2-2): DAGVTQSPTHLIKTRGQQVTLRCSPKSGHDTVSWYQQALGQGPQFIFQYYEEEERQRGNFPDRFSGHQFPNYSSELNVNALLLGDSALYLCASSVTGELFFGEGSRLTVL.

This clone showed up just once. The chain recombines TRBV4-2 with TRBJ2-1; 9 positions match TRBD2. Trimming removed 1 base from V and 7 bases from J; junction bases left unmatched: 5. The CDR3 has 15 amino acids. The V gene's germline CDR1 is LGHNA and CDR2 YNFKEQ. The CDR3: CASSQVAGVNNEQFF. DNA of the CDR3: TGTGCCAGCAGCCAAGTAGCGGGAGTTAATAATGAGCAGTTCTTC.

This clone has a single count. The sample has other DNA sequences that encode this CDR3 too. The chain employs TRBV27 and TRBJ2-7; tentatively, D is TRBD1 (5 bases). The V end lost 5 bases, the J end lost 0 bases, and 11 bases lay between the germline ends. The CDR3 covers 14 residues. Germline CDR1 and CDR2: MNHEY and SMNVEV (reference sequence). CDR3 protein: CASSTRVGSYEQYF. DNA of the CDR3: TGTGCCAGCAGTACCAGGGTGGGCTCCTACGAGCAGTACTTC.

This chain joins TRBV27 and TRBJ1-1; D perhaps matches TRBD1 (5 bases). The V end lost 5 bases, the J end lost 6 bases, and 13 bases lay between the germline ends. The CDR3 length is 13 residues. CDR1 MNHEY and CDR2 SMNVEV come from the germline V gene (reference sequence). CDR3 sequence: CASSPGAGAEAFF. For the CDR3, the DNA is TGTGCCAGCAGTCCAGGCGCGGGGGCTGAAGCTTTCTTT.

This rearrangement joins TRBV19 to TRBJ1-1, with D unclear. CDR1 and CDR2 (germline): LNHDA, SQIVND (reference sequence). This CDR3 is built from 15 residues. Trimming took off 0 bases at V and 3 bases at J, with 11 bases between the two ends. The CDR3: CASSIDRKGYTEAFF. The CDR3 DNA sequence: TGTGCCAGTAGTATAGATCGTAAGGGATACACTGAAGCTTTCTTT. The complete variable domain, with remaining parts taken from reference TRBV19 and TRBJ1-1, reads DGGITQSPKYLFRKEGQNVTLSCEQNLNHDAMYWYRQDPGQGLRLIYYSQIVNDFQKGDIAEGYSVSREKKESFPLTVTSAQKNPTAFYLCASSIDRKGYTEAFFGQGTRLTVV.

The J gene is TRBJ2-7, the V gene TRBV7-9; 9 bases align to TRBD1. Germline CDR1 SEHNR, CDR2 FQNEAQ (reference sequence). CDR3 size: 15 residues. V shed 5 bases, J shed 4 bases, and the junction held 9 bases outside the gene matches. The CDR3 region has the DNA TGTGCCAGCAGCCGTCCCGGGACAGGGATTTACGAGCAGTACTTC. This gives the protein CASSRPGTGIYEQYF.

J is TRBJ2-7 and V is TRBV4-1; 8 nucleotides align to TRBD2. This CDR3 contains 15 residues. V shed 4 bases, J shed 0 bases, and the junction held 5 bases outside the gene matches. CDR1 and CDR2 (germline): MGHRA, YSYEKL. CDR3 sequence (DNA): TGCGCCAGCAGCCCCGGGGGGGGGCCCTCCTACGAGCAGTACTTC. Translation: CASSPGGGPSYEQYF.

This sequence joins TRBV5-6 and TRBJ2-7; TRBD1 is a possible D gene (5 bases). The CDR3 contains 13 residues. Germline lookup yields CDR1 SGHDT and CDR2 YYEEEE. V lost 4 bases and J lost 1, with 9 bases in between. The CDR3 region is CASSTGHSYEQYF. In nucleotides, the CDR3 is TGTGCCAGCAGCACTGGACATTCCTACGAGCAGTACTTC.

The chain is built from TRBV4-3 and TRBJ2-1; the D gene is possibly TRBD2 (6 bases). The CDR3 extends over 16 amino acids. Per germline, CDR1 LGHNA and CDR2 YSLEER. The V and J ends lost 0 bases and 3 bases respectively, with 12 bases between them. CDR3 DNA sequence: TGCGCCAGCAGCCAAGACCGGCGGGAAATCTACAATGAGCAGTTCTTC. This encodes CASSQDRREIYNEQFF.